Below, 19 T cell receptor beta chains from the same sample are listed, as sequenced in a study of blood T cell repertoires in COVID-19. Using immunoSEQ multiplex PCR, the repertoire was profiled, and TCRdb retains in-frame clones only, with some absent. The sample has roughly 100,000 clones; 84% are singletons. The source material was peripheral blood. These receptors all stem from a human donor in a cohort sampled during active or convalescent COVID-19.

This chain links TRBV10-3 with TRBJ1-1, with TRBD1 identical over 7 bases. V dropped 6 bases and J dropped 4; count of bases not matched to a gene: 2. CDR3 length: 12 amino acids. Germline CDR1 reads ENHRY; CDR2 reads SYGVKD. As DNA, the CDR3 is TGTGCCATCAGGGGGACAGCCACTGAAGCTTTCTTT. This translates into CAIRGTATEAFF.

This clone was seen a few times. This chain joins TRBV11-2 and TRBJ2-1, with D possibly being TRBD1 (5 bases). The CDR3 totals 14 residues. The germline V and J ends were trimmed by 6 bases and 3 bases, with 12 bases remaining between them. Germline CDR1 SGHAT, CDR2 FQNNGV. The CDR3 DNA is TGTGCCAGCAGTTTTCTCGACAGCTACAATGAGCAGTTCTTC. This codes for CASSFLDSYNEQFF.

The chain joins TRBV9 to TRBJ2-2, with 7 bases lining up with TRBD2. V gave up 4 bases and J gave up 0 bases; unmatched junction bases: 12. Germline values: CDR1 SGDLS, CDR2 YYNGEE. This CDR3 is built from 18 residues. The CDR3 protein is CASSPHRLANANTGELFF. The CDR3 DNA sequence: TGTGCCAGCAGCCCGCACCGACTAGCCAACGCGAACACCGGGGAGCTGTTTTTT.

V and J are TRBV25-1 and TRBJ1-3; the D is unclear. The CDR3 contains 14 residues. Deletions cut 4 bases from V and 3 bases from J, with 10 bases between. Looked up from germline, CDR1 is MGHDK and CDR2 is SYGVNS. In DNA form, the CDR3 reads TGTGCCAGCAGTGTACGGGGAGATGGAAACACCATATATTTT. This encodes CASSVRGDGNTIYF.

This chain uses TRBV4-3 with TRBJ1-2; 7 nucleotides agree with TRBD1. The germline V gene encodes CDR1 LGHNA and CDR2 YSLEER. The CDR3 loop spans 14 amino acids. J was trimmed by 8 bases and V by 4 bases; bases with no gene match: 10. The CDR3 DNA reads TGCGCCAGCAGCCCCCGACAGGGAATAGGGGGCTACACCTTC. Protein product: CASSPRQGIGGYTF.

The chain links TRBV7-9 to TRBJ2-7; TRBD2 might be the D (6 bases). This CDR3 has 14 amino acids. V gave up 5 bases and J gave up 3 bases, with 14 bases separating them. Germline CDR1 reads SEHNR; CDR2 reads FQNEAQ (reference sequence). The CDR3 DNA sequence: TGTGCCAGCAGCGACCTGGAGGGAAACTACGAGCAGTACTTC. Encoded protein: CASSDLEGNYEQYF. The full variable domain, in which reference TRBV7-9 and TRBJ2-7 provide the parts outside the CDR3, is DTGVSQNPRHKITKRGQNVTFRCDPISEHNRLYWYRQTLGQGPEFLTYFQNEAQLEKSRLLSDRFSAERPKGSFSTLEIQRTEQGDSAMYLCASSDLEGNYEQYFGPGTRLTVT.

This chain uses TRBV10-3 with TRBJ1-6; TRBD1 is a possible D gene (5 bases). Per the germline V gene, CDR1 is ENHRY and CDR2 is SYGVKD. The germline V and J ends were trimmed by 4 bases and 7 bases, with 14 bases remaining between them. This CDR3 has 15 amino acids. The CDR3: CAISGTFGENSPLHF. For the CDR3, the DNA is TGTGCCATCAGTGGGACATTTGGAGAGAATTCACCCCTCCACTTT.

The genes are TRBV19 and TRBJ1-1; D may be TRBD1 (5 bases). Germline values: CDR1 LNHDA, CDR2 SQIVND (reference sequence). Trimming left V 3 bases short and J 5 bases short, with 13 bases between. This CDR3 has 14 amino acids. Here the CDR3 DNA reads TGTGCCAGTAGTATTACCCAGGGTGGGACTGAAGCTTTCTTT. It yields the protein CASSITQGGTEAFF.

The gene calls are TRBV3-1 (or the pseudogene TRBV3-2) and TRBJ2-7; the D is unclear. The CDR3 is made up of 12 amino acids. Germline V gene data show CDR1 as LGHDT and CDR2 as YNNKEL (reference sequence). V lost 1 base and J 3 bases, leaving 4 bases between the germline ends. The CDR3 loop reads CASSQGIYEQYF. In nucleotides, the CDR3 is TGTGCCAGCAGCCAAGGTATCTACGAGCAGTACTTC.

This chain links TRBV5-6 with TRBJ1-1; 9 bases agree with TRBD1. The J segment lost 1 base and the V segment lost 3 bases, leaving 4 bases of the junction unmatched. CDR3 length equals 15 residues. CDR1 is SGHDT, CDR2 YYEEEE, per germline. The CDR3 sequence is CASSWSDRGNTEAFF. The CDR3 nucleotides read TGTGCCAGCAGCTGGTCGGACAGGGGGAACACTGAAGCTTTCTTT.

The chain links TRBV2 to TRBJ2-3, with a weak D call TRBD2 (5 bases). Germline CDR1 SNHLY, CDR2 FYNNEI. The CDR3 is 15 amino acids. V lost 4 bases and J lost 0, with 11 bases in between. The CDR3: CASSAGSLSTDTQYF. The CDR3 DNA follows: TGTGCCAGCAGTGCGGGGAGCCTCAGCACAGATACGCAGTATTTT.

This chain joins TRBV5-1 and TRBJ1-1, with D possibly being TRBD1 (5 bases). The CDR3 runs to 15 residues. V lost 0 bases and J lost 7, with 16 bases in between. CDR1 and CDR2 (germline): SGHRS, YFSETQ. The CDR3 loop is CASSLASRVPNEAFF. For the CDR3, the DNA is TGCGCCAGCAGCTTGGCGTCCAGGGTTCCTAATGAAGCTTTCTTT.

This chain uses TRBV12-3 or TRBV12-4 with TRBJ2-7, with D tentatively TRBD1 (5 bases). The CDR3 covers 13 residues. V was clipped by 6 bases and J by 6 bases, with 15 bases between them. CDR3 in DNA: TGTGCCAGCAGCGTCGTGTGGGGCTCCGAGCAGTACTTC. It encodes CASSVVWGSEQYF.

The chain has TRBV19 and TRBJ1-3; 7 bases map to TRBD1. The J segment lost 0 bases and the V segment lost 5 bases, leaving 4 bases of the junction unmatched. This CDR3 spans 15 amino acids. Looked up from germline, CDR1 is LNHDA and CDR2 is SQIVND (reference sequence). In DNA, the CDR3 is TGTGCCAGTAGTCCGGGACAGTTCTCTGGAAACACCATATATTTT. As protein: CASSPGQFSGNTIYF.

The chain recombines TRBV5-1 with TRBJ2-7; 10 positions match TRBD2. Trimming removed 2 bases from V and 7 bases from J; junction bases left unmatched: 6. Germline CDR1 reads SGHRS; CDR2 reads YFSETQ. The length of the CDR3 is 14 residues. The CDR3: CASSFGAGGLEQYF. DNA for the CDR3: TGCGCCAGCAGCTTTGGAGCGGGGGGGCTTGAGCAGTACTTC.

This chain uses TRBV6-5 with TRBJ1-5; 7 bases fit TRBD1. J gave up 3 bases and V 7 bases, and 9 bases lay outside the gene matches. CDR1 is MNHEY and CDR2 is SVGAGI in the germline V gene. This CDR3 is 15 amino acids long. The DNA of the CDR3 is TGTGCCAGCAAGCCGGGACAGCGTAACAATCAGCCCCAGCATTTT. Its protein is CASKPGQRNNQPQHF.

This clone has more than one count but fewer than ten. The rearrangement links TRBV7-2 to TRBJ1-2, with D perhaps TRBD1 (5 bases). Germline lookup yields CDR1 SGHTA and CDR2 FQGNSA. Between the trimmed V and J ends, which lost 1 base and 6 bases, there was a span of 21 bases. The CDR3 is made up of 17 amino acids. The CDR3 DNA sequence: TGTGCCAGCAGCTTAGAGGCGTTGGGTGGCAGGGCGAATGGCTACACCTTC. It codes for CASSLEALGGRANGYTF.

The V call is TRBV7-8, the J call TRBJ2-7, with 7 bases identical to TRBD1. In germline, CDR1 is SGHVS, CDR2 FQNEAQ. The CDR3 runs 15 residues. V trimming: 10 bases; J trimming: 4 bases; junction bases outside the gene matches: 16. CDR3 sequence (DNA): TGTGCCAATAGTATTTTAGGGGGCGCCGGATACGAGCAGTACTTC. The encoded protein is CANSILGGAGYEQYF.

The V and J genes are TRBV10-2 and TRBJ2-7; TRBD1 agrees at 12 bases. Germline trimming cut 6 bases from V and 7 bases from J; bases unmatched to any gene: 10. Germline V gives CDR1 WSHSY, CDR2 SAAADI. The CDR3 extends over 15 amino acids. CDR3 amino acids: CASRAGTGGAGEQYF. The CDR3 nucleotides are TGCGCCAGCAGGGCCGGGACAGGGGGCGCGGGGGAGCAGTACTTC.